The text below deals with one TCR beta chain. The entry originates in a study of T cell changes during pregnancy in multiple sclerosis. Libraries were prepared by immunoSEQ multiplex PCR; TCRdb keeps only in-frame clonotypes and omits some of them. This repertoire shows 65,000 or so clones, 90% found once; its top ten account for around 2.1%. This material consisted of peripheral blood, taken in the second trimester of pregnancy. The source is a female donor in good health, enrolled as a control in a pregnancy study.

CDR3 coding DNA: TGTGCCAGCAGTTACCGCTTCGGACAGGAGACCTACGAGCAGTACTTC. Translated, it gives CASSYRFGQETYEQYF. This chain links TRBV6-6 with TRBJ2-7; 7 nucleotides line up with TRBD1. J lost 2 bases, V lost 2 bases, and 9 bases had no gene match. CDR1 is MNHNY, CDR2 SVGAGI, per germline (reference sequence). The CDR3 has 16 amino acids.